The present TCR beta chain was sequenced within a study of shared clonotypes between healthy human individuals. Findings and limits, study-wide: Large sequencing depth failed to make sorted-subset sequencing complete, rarefaction showed. It was observed that roughly 5.1% of naive CD4 clonotypes were shared across several donors.

There are 13 residues in the CDR3. V was trimmed by 8 bases and J by 3 bases, leaving 12 bases between them. Germline V gives CDR1 SGHTA, CDR2 FQGNSA. Genomic DNA from each subset was divided evenly over several immunoSEQ plates. Generated by immunoSEQ multiplex PCR, the TCRdb table keeps only in-frame clones and is missing some. The sample records about 510,000 clones, around 96% being singletons. Memory CD4+ cells were the fraction left after CD45RA+ naive selection. In regard to this clone: Its matching antigen is unknown.

Source material: naive CD4+ T cells sorted from blood. The subset is: CD45RA+ positively selected. The clonotype originates from a woman under 40 in good health. The rearrangement links TRBV7-2 to TRBJ2-3, with D maybe TRBD2 (6 bases). As DNA, the CDR3 is TGTGCCAGCTGGAGGGAAGAAACAGATACGCAGTATTTT. This encodes CASWREETDTQYF.